The rows below give T cell receptor beta chains drawn from one sample of a study of memory B cells and T cells in multiple sclerosis. The table came from immunoSEQ multiplex PCR; TCRdb's copy has only in-frame clones and leaves some out. The sample holds roughly 14,000 clones, roughly two thirds seen once. Sequences were obtained from memory (CD45RO+) CD4+ T cells from blood. The receptor source for this set is a human donor with multiple sclerosis. Each CDR3 is given with its conserved first and last residue. Fields, in order: J gene, clone size, D gene, V gene, CDR3 protein, CDR3 DNA. D genes are given only for firm matches. Clone sizes are given selectively: once, few, many, or a class where the clone is expanded.

J gene: TRBJ1-2; clone size: .; D gene: .; V gene: TRBV19; CDR3 protein: CASSFFRMAYGYTF; CDR3 DNA: TGTGCCAGTAGTTTCTTCAGAATGGCCTATGGCTACACCTTC
J gene: TRBJ2-7; clone size: .; D gene: TRBD2; V gene: TRBV13; CDR3 protein: CASRRLAGVTYEQYF; CDR3 DNA: TGTGCCAGCAGGAGACTAGCGGGGGTTACCTACGAGCAGTACTTC
J gene: TRBJ2-7; clone size: .; D gene: .; V gene: TRBV5-1; CDR3 protein: CASSRMRGGSYEQYF; CDR3 DNA: TGCGCCAGCAGCCGGATGAGGGGGGGTTCCTACGAGCAGTACTTC
J gene: TRBJ2-7; clone size: .; D gene: TRBD2; V gene: TRBV5-1; CDR3 protein: CASSLGRASGTYEQYF; CDR3 DNA: TGCGCCAGCAGCTTGGGTAGGGCTAGCGGGACCTACGAGCAGTACTTC
J gene: TRBJ1-1; clone size: .; D gene: TRBD1; V gene: TRBV2; CDR3 protein: CASSAVLRDSEAFF; CDR3 DNA: TGTGCCAGCAGTGCTGTTCTTCGGGACAGTGAAGCTTTCTTT
J gene: TRBJ2-5; clone size: .; D gene: .; V gene: TRBV6-6; CDR3 protein: CASSYSGTAMETQYF; CDR3 DNA: TGTGCCAGCAGTTACTCCGGGACTGCCATGGAGACCCAGTACTTC
J gene: TRBJ2-3; clone size: .; D gene: .; V gene: TRBV15; CDR3 protein: CATSRDRGDTQYF; CDR3 DNA: TGTGCCACCAGCAGAGACAGGGGAGATACGCAGTATTTT
J gene: TRBJ2-3; clone size: .; D gene: TRBD1; V gene: TRBV5-1; CDR3 protein: CASSLGQGVADTQYF; CDR3 DNA: TGCGCCAGCAGCTTGGGTCAGGGGGTGGCAGATACGCAGTATTTT
J gene: TRBJ1-1; clone size: once; D gene: .; V gene: TRBV4-1; CDR3 protein: CASSHYTTGNQNTEAFF; CDR3 DNA: TGCGCCAGCAGCCATTACACCACAGGGAATCAGAACACTGAAGCTTTCTTT
J gene: TRBJ2-2; clone size: .; D gene: TRBD2; V gene: TRBV7-8; CDR3 protein: CASHPLAGVVGELFF; CDR3 DNA: TGTGCCAGCCACCCCCTAGCGGGAGTGGTCGGGGAGCTGTTTTTT
J gene: TRBJ2-7; clone size: .; D gene: TRBD1; V gene: TRBV19; CDR3 protein: CAAGQGAYEQYF; CDR3 DNA: TGTGCCGCTGGACAGGGAGCCTACGAGCAGTACTTC
J gene: TRBJ1-2; clone size: .; D gene: .; V gene: TRBV5-6; CDR3 protein: CASSFTAGSYTF; CDR3 DNA: TGTGCCAGCAGCTTTACAGCGGGTAGCTACACCTTC
J gene: TRBJ2-3; clone size: .; D gene: .; V gene: TRBV7-3; CDR3 protein: CASSQQGDTQYF; CDR3 DNA: TGTGCCAGCAGTCAGCAGGGAGATACGCAGTATTTT
J gene: TRBJ1-6; clone size: .; D gene: .; V gene: TRBV9; CDR3 protein: CASSVQGNSPLHF; CDR3 DNA: TGTGCCAGCAGCGTCCAGGGAAATTCACCCCTCCACTTT
J gene: TRBJ1-4; clone size: few; D gene: TRBD1; V gene: TRBV30; CDR3 protein: CALGQAFEKLFF; CDR3 DNA: TGTGCTCTCGGACAGGCGTTTGAAAAACTGTTTTTT
J gene: TRBJ2-7; clone size: .; D gene: .; V gene: TRBV5-6; CDR3 protein: CASSLGGQYYEQYF; CDR3 DNA: TGTGCCAGCAGCTTGGGCGGGCAGTACTACGAGCAGTACTTC
J gene: TRBJ2-5; clone size: .; D gene: .; V gene: TRBV19; CDR3 protein: CASSKVRVGETQYF; CDR3 DNA: TGTGCCAGTAGCAAAGTCAGGGTAGGGGAGACCCAGTACTTC
J gene: TRBJ1-3; clone size: .; D gene: .; V gene: TRBV9; CDR3 protein: CASSVGTQGAGNTIYF; CDR3 DNA: TGTGCCAGCAGCGTAGGTACTCAGGGCGCTGGAAACACCATATATTTT
J gene: TRBJ2-1; clone size: .; D gene: .; V gene: TRBV6-1; CDR3 protein: CASSTGSSYNEQFF; CDR3 DNA: TGTGCCAGCAGTACGGGTAGCTCCTACAATGAGCAGTTCTTC
J gene: TRBJ2-5; clone size: .; D gene: TRBD2; V gene: TRBV5-1; CDR3 protein: CASSLGSGRGQETQYF; CDR3 DNA: TGCGCCAGCAGCTTGGGTAGTGGGAGGGGACAAGAGACCCAGTACTTC
J gene: TRBJ1-6; clone size: .; D gene: .; V gene: TRBV7-8; CDR3 protein: CASSLGSKSSYNSPLHF; CDR3 DNA: TGTGCCAGCAGCTTAGGGTCGAAGAGCTCCTATAATTCACCCCTCCACTTT
J gene: TRBJ2-5; clone size: .; D gene: TRBD2; V gene: TRBV9; CDR3 protein: CASTQGLGRETQYF; CDR3 DNA: TGTGCCAGCACCCAAGGACTAGGGCGGGAGACCCAGTACTTC
J gene: TRBJ2-7; clone size: few; D gene: TRBD1; V gene: TRBV4-1; CDR3 protein: CASSPTGTALYEQYF; CDR3 DNA: TGCGCCAGCAGCCCAACCGGGACAGCGCTCTACGAGCAGTACTTC
J gene: TRBJ1-1; clone size: few; D gene: .; V gene: TRBV25-1; CDR3 protein: CASSNWGAAFF; CDR3 DNA: TGTGCCAGCAGTAATTGGGGCGCGGCTTTCTTT
J gene: TRBJ2-2; clone size: .; D gene: .; V gene: TRBV6-1; CDR3 protein: CASSSGIPGELFF; CDR3 DNA: TGTGCCAGCAGTTCCGGGATTCCCGGGGAGCTGTTTTTT
J gene: TRBJ2-5; clone size: .; D gene: .; V gene: TRBV5-1; CDR3 protein: CASRSGDRETQYF; CDR3 DNA: TGCGCCAGCAGATCAGGGGACCGAGAGACCCAGTACTTC
J gene: TRBJ2-3; clone size: .; D gene: TRBD1; V gene: TRBV9; CDR3 protein: CASSKNPGQGAGDTQYF; CDR3 DNA: TGTGCCAGCAGCAAAAACCCGGGACAGGGAGCTGGAGATACGCAGTATTTT
J gene: TRBJ1-5; clone size: .; D gene: TRBD1; V gene: TRBV10-3; CDR3 protein: CAISGTGGNQPQHF; CDR3 DNA: TGTGCCATCAGTGGGACAGGGGGCAATCAGCCCCAGCATTTT
J gene: TRBJ1-5; clone size: .; D gene: .; V gene: TRBV15; CDR3 protein: CATSREGADQPQHF; CDR3 DNA: TGTGCCACCAGCAGAGAAGGGGCAGATCAGCCCCAGCATTTT
J gene: TRBJ1-4; clone size: .; D gene: .; V gene: TRBV6-6; CDR3 protein: CASSYEDSEKLFF; CDR3 DNA: TGTGCCAGCAGTTACGAGGACAGCGAAAAACTGTTTTTT
J gene: TRBJ1-5; clone size: .; D gene: TRBD1; V gene: TRBV6-1; CDR3 protein: CASSEGQGTNQPQHF; CDR3 DNA: TGTGCCAGCAGCGAGGGACAGGGGACAAATCAGCCCCAGCATTTT
J gene: TRBJ2-5; clone size: .; D gene: TRBD1; V gene: TRBV2; CDR3 protein: CASSGTGDETQYF; CDR3 DNA: TGTGCCAGCAGTGGAACAGGGGATGAGACCCAGTACTTC
J gene: TRBJ2-3; clone size: .; D gene: TRBD2; V gene: TRBV4-1; CDR3 protein: CASSQEASGWSTDTQYF; CDR3 DNA: TGCGCCAGCAGCCAAGAGGCTAGCGGGTGGAGCACAGATACGCAGTATTTT
J gene: TRBJ2-1; clone size: .; D gene: TRBD2; V gene: TRBV11-2; CDR3 protein: CASSLAGYGSEQFF; CDR3 DNA: TGTGCCAGCAGCCTAGCGGGATATGGCAGTGAGCAGTTCTTC
J gene: TRBJ2-7; clone size: .; D gene: .; V gene: TRBV2; CDR3 protein: CASSLRGIYEQYF; CDR3 DNA: TGTGCCAGCAGTCTACGGGGTATCTACGAGCAGTACTTC
J gene: TRBJ1-2; clone size: few; D gene: TRBD1; V gene: TRBV5-4; CDR3 protein: CASRPELSGTGGSHTF; CDR3 DNA: TGTGCCAGCAGACCCGAGCTATCCGGGACAGGGGGCAGTCACACCTTC
J gene: TRBJ2-6; clone size: few; D gene: TRBD2; V gene: TRBV2; CDR3 protein: CASRELAAGANVLTF; CDR3 DNA: TGTGCCAGCAGGGAGCTAGCGGCTGGGGCCAACGTCCTGACTTTC